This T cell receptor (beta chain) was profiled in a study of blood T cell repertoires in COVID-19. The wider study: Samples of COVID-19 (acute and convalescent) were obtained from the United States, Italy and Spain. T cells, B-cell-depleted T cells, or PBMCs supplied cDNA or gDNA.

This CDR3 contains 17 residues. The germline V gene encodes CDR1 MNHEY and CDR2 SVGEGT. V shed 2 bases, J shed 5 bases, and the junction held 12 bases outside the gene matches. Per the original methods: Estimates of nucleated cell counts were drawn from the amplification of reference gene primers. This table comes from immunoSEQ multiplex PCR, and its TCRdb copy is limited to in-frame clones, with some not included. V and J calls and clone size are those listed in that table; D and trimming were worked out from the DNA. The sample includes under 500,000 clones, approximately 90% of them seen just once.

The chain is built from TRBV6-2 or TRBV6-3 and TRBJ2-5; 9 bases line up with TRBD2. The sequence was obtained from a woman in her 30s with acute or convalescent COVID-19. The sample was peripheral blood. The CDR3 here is CASSYMAGGLIMETQYF. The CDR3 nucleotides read TGTGCCAGCAGTTACATGGCGGGGGGGCTAATTATGGAGACCCAGTACTTC.